A selection of T cell receptor beta chains follows, all from one sample in a study of early T cells in non-severe SARS-CoV-2 infection. TCRdb ran MiXCR on the 5' RACE reads and lists one entry per CDR3 protein. Among 85,000 to 100,000 distinct CDR3 sequences listed, roughly an eighth were seen once. The specimen was whole blood. The receptors derive from an adult who was a healthcare worker with PCR-confirmed SARS-CoV-2 infection or an uninfected control (not recorded which). CDR3s include the opening cysteine and the closing phenylalanine or tryptophan. D genes are given only for firm matches. Some rows mark clone size as missing; the rest say once, few, many or name a class of expanded clone.

cdr3_nt cdr3_aa clone_size j_call d_call v_call
TGTGCCAGCAGCCAACATACGGGATATAATTCACCCCTCCACTTT CASSQHTGYNSPLHF . TRBJ1-6 . TRBV3-1
TGCAGTGCTAGTCGGTTCGGGGGCAGGGGGAAAGCTTTCTTT CSASRFGGRGKAFF many TRBJ1-1 TRBD1 TRBV20-1
TGTGCCAGCAGCCCCCAAGGGTACCAAGAGACCCAGTACTTC CASSPQGYQETQYF many TRBJ2-5 . TRBV13
TGTGCCAGCAGCCAATACGGGGGTTCCTACGAGCAGTACTTC CASSQYGGSYEQYF . TRBJ2-7 . TRBV4-2
TGTGCCAGCAGCCGAGGACCCTCCGTAAGCCTCACTGAAGTTTTCTTT CASSRGPSVSLTEVFF many TRBJ1-1 . TRBV6-5
TGTGCCAGCAGCTTCGGGGGCTGGGAGAAAAACATTCAGTACTTC CASSFGGWEKNIQYF many TRBJ2-4 . TRBV11-2
TGTGCCATCAGTGCCCTGGACAGGGGCAATTCACCCCTCCACTTT CAISALDRGNSPLHF many TRBJ1-6 TRBD1 TRBV10-3
TGCAGCGCCACAGGGGACTATGGCTACACCTTC CSATGDYGYTF many TRBJ1-2 TRBD1 TRBV29-1
TGCGCCAGCAGCTTGGGACAGGCGACCCTATTAAATGAGCAGTTCTTC CASSLGQATLLNEQFF . TRBJ2-1 . TRBV5-1
TGTGCCAGCAGTGAAAAAAGGTCTGGTAGTAATGAAAAACTGTTTTTT CASSEKRSGSNEKLFF few TRBJ1-4 . TRBV25-1
TGTGCCACCTCTAAAGTGGAGGGGAGCACTGAAGCTTTCTTT CATSKVEGSTEAFF few TRBJ1-1 . TRBV6-5
TGTGCCAGCAGCTTAGGGAAGGGACCTGATGAAAAACTGTTTTTT CASSLGKGPDEKLFF few TRBJ1-4 . TRBV7-6
TGCGCCAGCAGCTTTTCGACGTACAATGAGCAGTTCTTC CASSFSTYNEQFF few TRBJ2-1 . TRBV5-1
TGCGCCAGTTGGACAGGAGACACTGAAGCTTTCTTT CASWTGDTEAFF few TRBJ1-1 TRBD1 TRBV10-1
TGTGCCAGCAGCTTCGACAGTAGGACTGAAGCTTTCTTT CASSFDSRTEAFF many TRBJ1-1 . TRBV7-2
TGTGCCAGCAGTCGAGCGGGGGGTGAGCAGTTCTTC CASSRAGGEQFF once TRBJ2-1 TRBD2 TRBV2
TGTGCCAGCAGCCCGGTCATCGGGACAAAAAACATTCAGTACTTC CASSPVIGTKNIQYF few TRBJ2-4 . TRBV11-2
TGTGCCATGGGGGGTAGACAGGGGACTGCTCAGCCCCAGCATTTT CAMGGRQGTAQPQHF . TRBJ1-5 TRBD1 TRBV28
TGTGTCAGCTCACCGAGGATTTTGAACACTGAAGCTTTCTTT CVSSPRILNTEAFF few TRBJ1-1 . TRBV18
TGTGCCAGCTACACAGTTTCATATGGCTACACCTTC CASYTVSYGYTF . TRBJ1-2 . TRBV6-5
TGTGCCAGCAGAACAAAAAGGGGGCGTTCCACTAATGAAAAACTGTTTTTT CASRTKRGRSTNEKLFF many TRBJ1-4 TRBD1 TRBV11-3
TGTGCCAGCAGTTTACGTGGGATTGGATACGAGCAGTACTTC CASSLRGIGYEQYF . TRBJ2-7 . TRBV27
TGTGCCAGCAGCCCCGGACTAGCGGGGAGATATAGGGATACGCAGTATTTT CASSPGLAGRYRDTQYF many TRBJ2-3 TRBD2 TRBV7-8
TGTGCCAGCAGCCGCCGGGTTCCGGGGGTGCAGTACTTC CASSRRVPGVQYF . TRBJ2-7 . TRBV14
TGTGCCAGTAGCTTCTCCGGGAGCAAGCAGTTCTTC CASSFSGSKQFF few TRBJ2-1 . TRBV19
TGTGCCAGCAGCCCCCAAAGTATCTCTGGAAACACCATATATTTT CASSPQSISGNTIYF few TRBJ1-3 . TRBV7-2
TGCAGTGCTGGGGTCGGGCTGAACACTGAAGCTTTCTTT CSAGVGLNTEAFF many TRBJ1-1 . TRBV20-1
TGCGCCAGCAGCCCGGGACAGGGCAATATCGACGAGCAGTACTTC CASSPGQGNIDEQYF many TRBJ2-7 TRBD1 TRBV5-1
TGTGCCAGTAGTGTAAGACAGGGTAGCTCCTATAATTCACCCCTCCACTTT CASSVRQGSSYNSPLHF . TRBJ1-6 TRBD1 TRBV19
TGTGCCAGCTGCTTGGATAGGTTGAACACTGAAGCTTTCTTT CASCLDRLNTEAFF . TRBJ1-1 . TRBV5-6
TGTGCCAGCAGCCCCCGGCGGGGGGCCACAGATACGCAGTATTTT CASSPRRGATDTQYF many TRBJ2-3 TRBD2 TRBV7-9
TGCGCCAGCAGCCAAGGGGTCGGCAGAACTAACTATGGCTACACCTTC CASSQGVGRTNYGYTF many TRBJ1-2 . TRBV4-1
TGTGCCAGCAGCCGGCAGGGGGAAAATTCACCCCTCCACTTT CASSRQGENSPLHF . TRBJ1-6 TRBD1 TRBV12-3/TRBV12-4
TGTGCCAGCAGTTCTACTCCAGGGCTGGGGAACACTGAAGCTTTCTTT CASSSTPGLGNTEAFF . TRBJ1-1 . TRBV12-3/TRBV12-4
TGTGCCAGCAGCTTATTAGGCCAGGGATGGGCTGGGGCCAACGTCCTGACTTTC CASSLLGQGWAGANVLTF . TRBJ2-6 . TRBV7-8
TGTGCCAGCACCAGGACAGCGAACACTGAAGCTTTCTTT CASTRTANTEAFF . TRBJ1-1 . TRBV6-5
TGTGCCAGCAGGGGCGGGGGGGAAACCAATGAGCAGTTCTTC CASRGGGETNEQFF . TRBJ2-1 TRBD2 TRBV28
TGTGCCAGCAGCGTGGGGGACAGCTCCACAGATACGCAGTATTTT CASSVGDSSTDTQYF many TRBJ2-3 TRBD1 TRBV7-6
TGTGCCAGCAGTTTCCTCGTCGCAGGGGAATTTGAAAAACTGTTTTTT CASSFLVAGEFEKLFF many TRBJ1-4 . TRBV28
TGTGCCAGCAGCTTGGAACAGTCCAGTGGCTACGAGCAGTACTTC CASSLEQSSGYEQYF many TRBJ2-7 . TRBV5-5
TGCGCCAGCAGCCCGTCGGGGAGAACAGATACGCAGTATTTT CASSPSGRTDTQYF . TRBJ2-3 . TRBV5-1
TGTGCCAGCAGCTTAGCCTTGGGGTCCTCTGGGGCCAACGTCCTGACTTTC CASSLALGSSGANVLTF . TRBJ2-6 . TRBV7-2
TGTGCCAGCAGTTTATTAGAAAAAGGCTACACCTTC CASSLLEKGYTF . TRBJ1-2 . TRBV28
TGCAGTGCTAGAGAAGCGACAGGGACCCGTCAGCCCCAGCATTTT CSAREATGTRQPQHF many TRBJ1-5 TRBD1 TRBV20-1
TGCAGCGTTGAAGATGTGGACATTCAGTACTTC CSVEDVDIQYF . TRBJ2-4 . TRBV29-1
TGTGCCAGCAGCCAACAGGGGTCAAGCCAAGAGACCCAGTACTTC CASSQQGSSQETQYF many TRBJ2-5 TRBD1 TRBV11-1
TGCGCCAGCAGCGTTAGCCCGAGCTCCTACAATGAGCAGTTCTTC CASSVSPSSYNEQFF few TRBJ2-1 . TRBV4-1
TGTGCCAGTAAAATCGGCCCTCGGACAGGGAGTCAGCCCCAGCATTTT CASKIGPRTGSQPQHF few TRBJ1-5 TRBD1 TRBV19
TGTGCCAGCAGTGACGCTCGGTGGGTCTACAATGAGCAGTTCTTC CASSDARWVYNEQFF few TRBJ2-1 . TRBV28
TGTGCCAGCTCACGATCTCCCGGGGGGCAGAACTACGAGCAGTACTTC CASSRSPGGQNYEQYF few TRBJ2-7 . TRBV18
TGTGCCAGCAGGACTAGCGGGGGGACCCATACGCAGTATTTT CASRTSGGTHTQYF many TRBJ2-3 TRBD2 TRBV28
TGTGCCAGCTCACAATCAGGGGCCCCAACCTACGAGCAGTACTTC CASSQSGAPTYEQYF few TRBJ2-7 . TRBV18